Following are 32 T cell receptor beta chains from one sample sequenced in a study of shared clonotypes between healthy human individuals. Using immunoSEQ multiplex PCR, the repertoire was profiled, and TCRdb retains in-frame clones only, with some absent. The sample has approximately 650,000 clones, around 95% seen once; the top ten hold 0.095% to 0.12%. CD45RO-negative, CCR7-positively selected cells formed the naive CD8 fraction, excluding terminally differentiated effector memory CD45RA+ cells. The sample was naive CD8+ T cells sorted from blood. All receptors come from a woman aged 25 to 39 in good health.

This clone was recorded only once. V usage is TRBV7-9 and J usage is TRBJ2-7; the D gene is possibly TRBD1 (6 bases). Per the germline V gene, CDR1 is SEHNR and CDR2 is FQNEAQ (reference sequence). V gave up 4 bases and J gave up 0 bases, with 13 bases separating them. The CDR3 runs to 15 residues. CDR3 sequence (DNA): TGTGCCAGCAGCTCCCTCACAGGGTCCTCCTACGAGCAGTACTTC. It yields the protein CASSSLTGSSYEQYF.

This rearrangement joins TRBV15 to TRBJ1-3; possibly TRBD1 for D (5 bases). Trimming pared 0 bases from V and 4 bases from J, leaving 16 bases between. The germline gives CDR1 LNHNV, CDR2 YYDKDF (reference sequence). The CDR3 length is 17 residues. The CDR3 DNA sequence: TGTGCCACCAGCAGAGATATCTATGACAGCGTCGGAAACACCATATATTTT. Encoded protein: CATSRDIYDSVGNTIYF.

This chain uses TRBV9 with TRBJ2-2, with 8 bases matching TRBD2. CDR3 length: 16 amino acids. CDR1 and CDR2 from the germline V gene are SGDLS and YYNGEE. Trimming took 0 bases from V and 3 from J; bases not matched to a gene: 4. The CDR3 protein is CASSVVPGGDTGELFF. CDR3 nucleotides: TGTGCCAGCAGCGTAGTCCCGGGGGGGGACACCGGGGAGCTGTTTTTT.

The chain couples TRBV15 to TRBJ2-7, with a weak D call TRBD2 (5 bases). The germline gives CDR1 LNHNV, CDR2 YYDKDF (reference sequence). The CDR3 consists of 11 residues. Trimming pared 5 bases from V and 6 bases from J, leaving 8 bases between. CDR3 coding DNA: TGTGCCACCAGCCGGGATCTCGAGCAGTACTTC. Amino acids: CATSRDLEQYF.

The chain recombines TRBV11-1 with TRBJ2-2; the D gene could be TRBD1 or TRBD2 (5 bases each). Germline V gives CDR1 SGHAT, CDR2 FQDESV (reference sequence). The CDR3 has 15 residues. Trimming took 3 bases from V and 4 from J, leaving 12 bases between them. The CDR3: CASSLEDTFTGELFF. The CDR3, as DNA: TGTGCCAGCAGCTTGGAGGACACGTTCACCGGGGAGCTGTTTTTT.

Points on this clone: Other DNA sequences in the same sample also yield this CDR3. The V and J genes are TRBV4-1 and TRBJ2-7; 10 bases match TRBD2. CDR3 length: 15 residues. The V gene end was trimmed by 2 bases and the J gene end by 1 base; junction bases not matched to a gene: 2. Germline loops: CDR1 MGHRA, CDR2 YSYEKL. CDR3 amino acids: CASSQRLAGSYEQYF. CDR3 sequence (DNA): TGCGCCAGCAGCCAAAGACTAGCGGGTTCCTACGAGCAGTACTTC.

This clone came up once. This specimen includes other DNA sequences encoding the same CDR3. The V gene is TRBV6-1, the J gene TRBJ1-1; D not certain. V shed 1 base and J shed 5 bases, with 5 bases lying between them. In germline, CDR1 is MNHNS, CDR2 SASEGT. This CDR3 has 12 residues. The CDR3 DNA is TGTGCCAGCAGTGAAGGCGGAACTGAAGCTTTCTTT. It translates to CASSEGGTEAFF.

This chain connects TRBV28 to TRBJ1-5; unclear D gene. The CDR3 is 14 residues long. V shed 2 bases and J shed 2 bases, with 7 bases lying between them. CDR1 and CDR2 (germline): MDHEN, SYDVKM. The DNA of the CDR3 is TGTGCCAGCAGTTTACACCGTGGCAATCAGCCCCAGCATTTT. Protein product: CASSLHRGNQPQHF.

This chain connects TRBV7-9 to TRBJ1-4; the D is unclear. Trimming pared 5 bases from V and 1 base from J, leaving 14 bases between. The length of the CDR3 is 16 residues. CDR1 is SEHNR and CDR2 is FQNEAQ in the germline V gene (reference sequence). CDR3 bases: TGTGCCAGCAGCAGGTCTGAGATGGAAACTAATGAAAAACTGTTTTTT. Its translation: CASSRSEMETNEKLFF.

This sequence joins TRBV9 and TRBJ2-5, with 11 nucleotides matching TRBD2. Germline CDR1 reads SGDLS; CDR2 reads YYNGEE. V was clipped by 3 bases and J by 7 bases; unmatched bases: 2. The CDR3 spans 13 residues. The CDR3 bases are TGTGCCAGCAGCGATACTAGCGGGGGGACCCAGTACTTC. This sequence encodes CASSDTSGGTQYF.

V and J are TRBV7-9 and TRBJ2-4, with D perhaps TRBD1 (6 bases). Germline-derived CDR1 and CDR2 are SEHNR and FQNEAQ (reference sequence). The CDR3 runs to 15 residues. Trimming cost V 2 bases and J 4 bases, with 12 bases left between them. The CDR3 here is CASSLSQGTKNIQYF. The CDR3 DNA is TGTGCCAGCAGCTTATCCCAGGGGACAAAAAACATTCAGTACTTC.

DNA of the CDR3: TGTGCCAGTAGTACCCACCCGGGAGGGACAGTTAACGAGCAGTACTTC. Protein product: CASSTHPGGTVNEQYF. The chain is built from TRBV19 and TRBJ2-7; a weak D match, TRBD2 (8 bases). Trimming removed 4 bases at V and 5 bases at J, with 21 bases between. The germline gives CDR1 LNHDA, CDR2 SQIVND (reference sequence). The CDR3 contains 16 residues. The whole variable domain, remainder taken from reference TRBV19 and TRBJ2-7, is DGGITQSPKYLFRKEGQNVTLSCEQNLNHDAMYWYRQDPGQGLRLIYYSQIVNDFQKGDIAEGYSVSREKKESFPLTVTSAQKNPTAFYLCASSTHPGGTVNEQYFGPGTRLTVT.

In DNA form, the CDR3 reads TGTGCCAGCAGCTTGTATGGGCGGGTGGACAGGGGGCTCCAAGAGACCCAGTACTTC. Translating it yields CASSLYGRVDRGLQETQYF. The chain has TRBV5-4 and TRBJ2-5; 11 nucleotides align to TRBD1. Germline V gene lookup returns CDR1 SGHNT and CDR2 YYREEE (reference sequence). The CDR3 has 19 residues. The trim removed 1 base at V and 1 base at J, leaving 12 bases unmatched. Variable domain in full (rest from reference TRBV5-4 and TRBJ2-5): ETGVTQSPTHLIKTRGQQVTLRCSSQSGHNTVSWYQQALGQGPQFIFQYYREEENGRGNFPPRFSGLQFPNYSSELNVNALELDDSALYLCASSLYGRVDRGLQETQYFGPGTRLLVL.

The chain combines TRBV28 with TRBJ1-5; perhaps TRBD1 as D (6 bases). V shed 4 bases and J shed 6 bases, with 13 bases lying between them. The CDR3 consists of 14 residues. The germline V gene has CDR1 MDHEN and CDR2 SYDVKM. The DNA for the CDR3 is TGTGCCAGCAGTTACAGGGTGATCACTCAGCCCCAGCATTTT. It encodes CASSYRVITQPQHF.

The rearrangement links TRBV7-9 to TRBJ2-5; D possibly corresponds to TRBD2 (6 bases). This CDR3 has 12 amino acids. V dropped 5 bases and J dropped 5 bases, with 9 bases sitting between them. Germline V gene data show CDR1 as SEHNR and CDR2 as FQNEAQ (reference sequence). The CDR3 spells CASSPAGETQYF. CDR3 DNA sequence: TGTGCCAGCAGCCCCGCGGGGGAGACCCAGTACTTC.

The V gene is TRBV28, the J gene TRBJ2-3; D is ambiguous. The germline CDR1 and CDR2 sequences are MDHEN and SYDVKM. Trimming removed 7 bases at V and 5 bases at J, with 13 bases between. The CDR3 consists of 13 residues. This CDR3 is CASTETDGDTQYF. In DNA, the CDR3 is TGTGCCAGCACCGAGACTGACGGAGATACGCAGTATTTT.

The J gene is TRBJ2-3, the V gene TRBV27; 7 bases agree with TRBD2. The J segment lost 6 bases and the V segment lost 3 bases, leaving 12 bases of the junction unmatched. The CDR3 has 16 amino acids. Per the germline V gene, CDR1 is MNHEY and CDR2 is SMNVEV (reference sequence). The CDR3 DNA reads as TGTGCCAGCAGTTTCATCTCCGGACTAGGGATGGATACGCAGTATTTT. It encodes CASSFISGLGMDTQYF.

This chain joins TRBV11-2 and TRBJ1-4; TRBD1 might be the D (6 bases). V dropped 2 bases and J dropped 7 bases, with 8 bases sitting between them. The CDR3 loop spans 13 amino acids. Germline V gene sequence: CDR1 SGHAT, CDR2 FQNNGV. CDR3 DNA: TGTGCCAGCAGCTTAACAGGGCTTGAAAAACTGTTTTTT. Its translation is CASSLTGLEKLFF.

The chain carries TRBV2 and TRBJ1-5, with 7 nucleotides matching TRBD1. CDR1 and CDR2 (germline): SNHLY, FYNNEI. The CDR3 covers 15 residues. V lost 6 bases, J lost 2 bases, and 7 bases stayed unmatched. This CDR3 is CASRPDREGNQPQHF. The CDR3 DNA follows: TGTGCCAGCAGACCCGACAGGGAGGGCAATCAGCCCCAGCATTTT.

This chain joins TRBV4-1 and TRBJ2-7, with D perhaps matching TRBD1 or TRBD2 (6 bases each). The germline V gene encodes CDR1 MGHRA and CDR2 YSYEKL. This CDR3 is built from 16 residues. The V and J ends lost 0 bases and 0 bases respectively, with 12 bases between them. The CDR3: CASSQDSGGSSYEQYF. CDR3 nucleotides: TGCGCCAGCAGCCAAGATTCCGGGGGCAGCTCCTACGAGCAGTACTTC.

The chain links TRBV6-5 to TRBJ2-5, with a weak D call TRBD2 (6 bases). This CDR3 contains 15 residues. Trimming left V 2 bases short and J 5 bases short, with 15 bases between. Germline V lookup: CDR1 MNHEY, CDR2 SVGAGI. In DNA, the CDR3 is TGTGCCAGCAGTTACGGGCTGGGGGGTCGGGAGACCCAGTACTTC. Its translation: CASSYGLGGRETQYF.

The chain employs TRBV27 and TRBJ2-7, with a weak D call TRBD1 (5 bases). Deletions cut 3 bases from V and 3 bases from J, with 9 bases between. The CDR3 spans 13 residues. CDR1 is MNHEY and CDR2 is SMNVEV in the germline V gene (reference sequence). The CDR3 DNA reads TGTGCCAGCAGTTTTGCCACAGGCTACGAGCAGTACTTC. Its protein is CASSFATGYEQYF.

This clone was seen a single time. Other DNA sequences within the sample encode an identical CDR3. The V call is TRBV9, the J call TRBJ1-2; D gene unclear. Germline V gene data show CDR1 as SGDLS and CDR2 as YYNGEE. The CDR3 consists of 12 residues. Trimming cost V 3 bases and J 6 bases, with 9 bases left between them. CDR3 residues: CASSARVDGYTF. CDR3 DNA: TGTGCCAGCAGCGCCCGTGTGGATGGCTACACCTTC. The complete variable domain, with remaining parts taken from reference TRBV9 and TRBJ1-2, reads DSGVTQTPKHLITATGQRVTLRCSPRSGDLSVYWYQQSLDQGLQFLIQYYNGEERAKGNILERFSAQQFPDLHSELNLSSLELGDSALYFCASSARVDGYTFGSGTRLTVV.

The chain employs TRBV7-9 and TRBJ2-7; 8 bases map to TRBD1. CDR1 and CDR2 from the germline V gene are SEHNR and FQNEAQ (reference sequence). The J segment lost 2 bases and the V segment lost 7 bases, leaving 7 bases of the junction unmatched. CDR3 length: 14 amino acids. CDR3 DNA sequence: TGTGCCAGCAAGGACGGGACAGGTACCTACGAGCAGTACTTC. Its protein product is CASKDGTGTYEQYF.

The chain links TRBV6-5 to TRBJ2-1, with D perhaps TRBD2 (5 bases). V lost 7 bases to trimming and J lost 9 bases, with 16 bases between them. The germline CDR1 and CDR2 sequences are MNHEY and SVGAGI. The CDR3 is 13 residues long. The CDR3 nucleotides read TGTGCCAGCACCGTAACTAGACTGGGTGAGCAGTTCTTC. It specifies CASTVTRLGEQFF.

This sequence joins TRBV7-8 and TRBJ1-1; 7 positions match TRBD1. The germline CDR1 and CDR2 sequences are SGHVS and FQNEAQ. Trimming at V came to 5 bases and at J to 6 bases, leaving 12 bases not matched to a gene. The CDR3 length is 15 residues. CDR3 DNA: TGTGCCAGCAGCATCCCACAGGGGAGTCGGCCTGAAGCTTTCTTT. This sequence encodes CASSIPQGSRPEAFF.

The chain recombines TRBV2 with TRBJ1-1; 7 bases match TRBD1. CDR1 is SNHLY and CDR2 is FYNNEI in the germline V gene. This CDR3 spans 12 amino acids. V was clipped by 7 bases and J by 6 bases; unmatched bases: 5. The CDR3 loop is CASIGGLPEAFF. CDR3 nucleotide sequence: TGTGCCAGCATAGGGGGCCTCCCTGAAGCTTTCTTT.

V gene TRBV28 combines with J gene TRBJ2-3; D gene uncertain. Trimming took 5 bases from V and 2 from J, leaving 11 bases between them. CDR3 size: 14 residues. Germline-derived CDR1 and CDR2 are MDHEN and SYDVKM. DNA for the CDR3: TGTGCCAGCAGTCCCCCGAGGTACACAGATACGCAGTATTTT. It yields the protein CASSPPRYTDTQYF. The full variable domain, its missing parts supplied by reference TRBV28 and TRBJ2-3, is DVKVTQSSRYLVKRTGEKVFLECVQDMDHENMFWYRQDPGLGLRLIYFSYDVKMKEKGDIPEGYSVSREKKERFSLILESASTNQTSMYLCASSPPRYTDTQYFGPGTRLTVL.

The chain joins TRBV27 to TRBJ2-5, with D unclear. The closer fit of TRBJ2-7 to the DNA end suggests the J call may be wrong. The CDR3 contains 12 residues. Germline CDR1 reads MNHEY; CDR2 reads SMNVEV (reference sequence). The CDR3 DNA reads as TGTGCCAGCAGAATCGGCCCTAGCGAGCAGTACTTC. This sequence encodes CASRIGPSEQYF.

The V and J genes are TRBV6-5 and TRBJ1-1; D is perhaps TRBD1 (6 bases). The germline V and J ends were trimmed by 6 bases and 10 bases, with 12 bases remaining between them. The germline V gene encodes CDR1 MNHEY and CDR2 SVGAGI. This CDR3 region has 11 residues. The CDR3, as DNA: TGTGCCAGCAGGGCTGGCAGGGGAGCTTTCTTT. Encoded protein: CASRAGRGAFF.

V and J are TRBV28 and TRBJ2-5; no clear D gene. Trimming stripped 6 bases from V and 2 bases from J, with 13 bases between. This CDR3 contains 14 residues. CDR1 is MDHEN and CDR2 is SYDVKM in the germline V gene. The chain's CDR3 is CASRKTPYQETQYF. The CDR3 DNA reads as TGTGCCAGCAGGAAGACGCCCTATCAAGAGACCCAGTACTTC.

V is TRBV5-1 and J is TRBJ2-3, with a possible D match to TRBD2 (5 bases). The germline gives CDR1 SGHRS, CDR2 YFSETQ. The length of the CDR3 is 15 residues. Trimming took 4 bases from V and 2 from J, leaving 14 bases between them. The CDR3 reads CASSPEGLFTDTQYF. CDR3 bases: TGCGCCAGCAGCCCTGAGGGTCTCTTCACAGATACGCAGTATTTT.